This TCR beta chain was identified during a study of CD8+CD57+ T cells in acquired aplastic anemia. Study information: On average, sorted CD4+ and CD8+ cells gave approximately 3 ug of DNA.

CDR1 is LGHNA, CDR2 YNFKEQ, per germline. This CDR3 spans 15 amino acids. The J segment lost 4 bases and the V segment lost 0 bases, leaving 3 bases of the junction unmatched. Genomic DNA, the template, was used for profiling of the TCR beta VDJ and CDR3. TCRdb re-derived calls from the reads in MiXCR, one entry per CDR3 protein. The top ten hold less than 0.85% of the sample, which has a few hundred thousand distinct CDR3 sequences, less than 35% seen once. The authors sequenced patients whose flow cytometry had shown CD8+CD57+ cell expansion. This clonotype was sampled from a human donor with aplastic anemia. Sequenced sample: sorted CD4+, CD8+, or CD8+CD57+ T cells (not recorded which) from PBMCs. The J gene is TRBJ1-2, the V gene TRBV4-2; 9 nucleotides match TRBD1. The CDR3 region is CASSQEQGASYGYTF. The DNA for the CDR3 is TGTGCCAGCAGCCAAGAACAGGGGGCGAGCTATGGCTACACCTTC.